This TCR beta chain was captured in a study of regulatory T cells in long-lasting Graves disease. Study information: Graves' patients diagnosed newly had used antithyroid drugs under 3 months.

Building the TCR beta libraries relied on iRepertoire HTBI primers, and CDR3 regions underwent Arm-PCR. In the authors' methods: Segment identification across samples yielded around 61 TRBV and 14 TRBJ segments. TCRdb recomputed calls from the multiplex PCR reads with MiXCR, one row per CDR3 protein. The V and J calls, along with clone size, are taken from TCRdb and not from the paper's own processing. The profile shows around 500,000 distinct CDR3 sequences, approximately 12% of them singletons. The CDR3 covers 15 residues. The germline V gene has CDR1 SGHDN and CDR2 FVKESK. The V and J ends lost 4 bases and 5 bases, in that order; junction bases with no gene match: 9. Time point specified: newly diagnosed GD, antithyroid drugs for less than 3 months. Isolated PBMC RNA provided the starting material for the TCR library. These sequences were also reported in another study, on T cells in Graves' hyperthyroidism and ophthalmopathy. That source reports: Clinical symptoms, serum thyroxine and TRAb, thyroid ultrasound and orbital computed tomography were used for the diagnoses. HTBI primers drove first-round RT-PCR of the TCR CDR3.

V usage is TRBV14 and J usage is TRBJ2-5, with 8 bases matching TRBD2. The clonotype originates from a young man with Graves disease. The sample here was peripheral blood mononuclear cells (PBMCs), taken at new diagnosis, from a patient treated with antithyroid drugs. The CDR3 bases are TGTGCCAGCAGCCTACCGGGACTAGGGGCGGAGACCCAGTACTTC. This sequence encodes CASSLPGLGAETQYF.